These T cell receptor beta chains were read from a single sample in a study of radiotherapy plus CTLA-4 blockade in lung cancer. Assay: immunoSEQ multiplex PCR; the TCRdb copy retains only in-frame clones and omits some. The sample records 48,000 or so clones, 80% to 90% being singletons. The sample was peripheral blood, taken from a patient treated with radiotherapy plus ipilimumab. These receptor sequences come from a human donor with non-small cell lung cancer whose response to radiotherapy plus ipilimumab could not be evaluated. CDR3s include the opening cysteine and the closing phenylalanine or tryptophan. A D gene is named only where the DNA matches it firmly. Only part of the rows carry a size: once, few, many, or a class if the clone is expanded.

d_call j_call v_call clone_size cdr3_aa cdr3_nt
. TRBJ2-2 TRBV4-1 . CASSQDEVKGGTGELFF TGCGCCAGCAGCCAAGATGAGGTGAAGGGAGGCACCGGGGAGCTGTTTTTT
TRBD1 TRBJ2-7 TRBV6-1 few CASSDRVLREQYF TGTGCCAGCAGCGACAGGGTTCTACGGGAGCAGTACTTC
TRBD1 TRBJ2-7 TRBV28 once CASRTPRTGIVEAYEQYF TGTGCCAGCAGAACCCCGCGGACAGGGATAGTTGAAGCCTACGAGCAGTACTTC
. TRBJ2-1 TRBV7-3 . CASSLMGGNEQFF TGTGCCAGCAGCTTAATGGGGGGCAATGAGCAGTTCTTC
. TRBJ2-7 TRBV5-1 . CASSLNRDWWGIGPYEQYF TGCGCCAGCAGCCTGAACCGGGACTGGTGGGGAATTGGGCCCTACGAGCAGTACTTC
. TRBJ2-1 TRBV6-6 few CASSVNNEQFF TGTGCCAGCAGTGTTAACAATGAGCAGTTCTTC
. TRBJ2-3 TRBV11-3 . CASSPRRTDTQYF TGTGCCAGCAGCCCCAGGCGCACAGATACGCAGTATTTT
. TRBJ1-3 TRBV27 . CASSPGQSSGNTIYF TGTGCCAGCAGCCCTGGACAGAGCTCTGGAAACACCATATATTTT
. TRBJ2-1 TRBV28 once CASSLLTPYNEQFF TGTGCCAGCAGTTTACTGACTCCCTACAATGAGCAGTTCTTC
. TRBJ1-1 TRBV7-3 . CASSLRGLGGATEAFF TGTGCCAGCAGCTTAAGGGGGCTGGGGGGGGCCACTGAAGCTTTCTTT
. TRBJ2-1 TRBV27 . CASRSLTLAYEQFF TGTGCCAGCAGATCCCTGACCCTAGCTTATGAGCAGTTCTTC
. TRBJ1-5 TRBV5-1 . CASSLGQGWNQPQHF TGCGCCAGCAGCTTGGGCCAGGGGTGGAATCAGCCCCAGCATTTT
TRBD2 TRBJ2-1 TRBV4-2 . CASSQRILAESYNEQFF TGTGCCAGCAGCCAACGCATCCTAGCGGAGTCCTACAATGAGCAGTTCTTC
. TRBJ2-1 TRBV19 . CASSPHGDTPFF TGTGCCAGTAGCCCCCACGGGGACACCCCGTTCTTC
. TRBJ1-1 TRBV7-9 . CASSSYTEAFF TGTGCCAGCTCGTCTTACACTGAAGCTTTCTTT
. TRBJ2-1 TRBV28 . CASRSAVDRNNEQFF TGTGCCAGCAGATCCGCCGTAGACAGGAACAATGAGCAGTTCTTC
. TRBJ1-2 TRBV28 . CATRMGQQIGYGYTF TGTGCCACACGTATGGGCCAACAGATTGGCTATGGCTACACCTTC
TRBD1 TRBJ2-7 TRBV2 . CASRKGTGAYEQYF TGTGCCAGCAGAAAGGGGACAGGTGCCTACGAGCAGTACTTC
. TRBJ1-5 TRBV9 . CASSVVPNQPQHF TGTGCCAGCAGCGTAGTCCCGAATCAGCCCCAGCATTTT
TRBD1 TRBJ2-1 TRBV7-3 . CASSLGTAPYNEQFF TGTGCCAGCAGCTTAGGGACAGCCCCATACAATGAGCAGTTCTTC
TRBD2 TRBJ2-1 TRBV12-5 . CASGLVTGGGSDNEQFF TGTGCTAGTGGTTTGGTAACGGGAGGGGGTAGTGACAATGAGCAGTTCTTC
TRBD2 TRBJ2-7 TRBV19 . CASSIASGSVYEQYF TGTGCCAGTAGTATCGCTAGCGGGAGTGTCTACGAGCAGTACTTC
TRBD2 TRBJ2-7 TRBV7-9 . CASSLSSGSSYEQYF TGTGCCAGCAGCTTATCCAGCGGGAGCTCCTACGAGCAGTACTTC
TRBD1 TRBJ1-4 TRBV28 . CASSEQGSNEKLFF TGTGCCAGCAGTGAACAGGGGAGTAATGAAAAACTGTTTTTT
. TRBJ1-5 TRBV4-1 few CASSQDQVFSNQPQHF TGCGCCAGCAGCCAAGACCAGGTCTTTAGCAATCAGCCCCAGCATTTT
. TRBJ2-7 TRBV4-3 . CASSQDRAGTYEQYF TGCGCCAGCAGCCAAGATCGGGCGGGAACCTACGAGCAGTACTTC
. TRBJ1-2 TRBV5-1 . CASSLRDYNYGYTF TGCGCCAGCAGCCTGCGGGACTATAACTATGGCTACACCTTC
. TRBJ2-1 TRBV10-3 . CAISDSSDGYNEQFF TGTGCCATCAGTGATAGCAGCGATGGTTACAATGAGCAGTTCTTC
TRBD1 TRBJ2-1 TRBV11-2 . CASSTYKGDSYNEQFF TGTGCCAGCAGCACGTACAAGGGGGACAGTTACAATGAGCAGTTCTTC
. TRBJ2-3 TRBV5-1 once CASSLGAVTDTQYF TGCGCCAGCAGCTTGGGGGCAGTCACAGATACGCAGTATTTT
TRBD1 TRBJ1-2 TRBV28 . CASSSRTGGVYGYTF TGTGCCAGCAGTTCGAGGACAGGGGGCGTCTATGGCTACACCTTC
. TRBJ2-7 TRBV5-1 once CASSSDWLFEQYF TGCGCCAGCAGCTCAGATTGGCTTTTCGAGCAGTACTTC